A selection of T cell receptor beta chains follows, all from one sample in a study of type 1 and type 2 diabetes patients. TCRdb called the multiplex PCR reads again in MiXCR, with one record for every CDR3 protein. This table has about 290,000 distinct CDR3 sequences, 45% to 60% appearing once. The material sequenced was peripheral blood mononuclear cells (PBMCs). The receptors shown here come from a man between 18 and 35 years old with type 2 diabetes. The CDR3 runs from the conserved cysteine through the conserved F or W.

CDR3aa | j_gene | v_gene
CASSRDTSTGTQYF | TRBJ2-3 | TRBV19
CSATSGQETQYF | TRBJ2-5 | TRBV20-1
CASTQDGYTF | TRBJ1-2 | TRBV10-1
CATSSIGINPVTLSSYNEQFF | TRBJ2-1 | TRBV15
CASSTRTSGRTRYGQYF | TRBJ2-7 | TRBV9
CASSLGTGVHEQYF | TRBJ2-7 | TRBV7-2
CASSFKPISEGVQETQYF | TRBJ2-5 | TRBV7-3
CSGQDTSNYGYTF | TRBJ1-2 | TRBV29-1
CAGWGGRMNEQFF | TRBJ2-1 | TRBV2
CASRRGYGEKLFF | TRBJ1-4 | TRBV27
CAWSGRGQPQHF | TRBJ1-5 | TRBV30
CASSFGGPYNEQFF | TRBJ2-1 | TRBV27
CSARAPYEQFF | TRBJ2-1 | TRBV20-1
CASSSQGPGELFF | TRBJ2-2 | TRBV11-2
CSARGAGVGTGANVLTF | TRBJ2-6 | TRBV20-1
CASSLESGSGEKLFF | TRBJ1-4 | TRBV5-1
CASSIEGVATEAFF | TRBJ1-1 | TRBV19
CASKPPRAGYTF | TRBJ1-2 | TRBV11-2
CASSFMVGGQGYEQYF | TRBJ2-7 | TRBV28
CASSQEFRSGSTDTQYF | TRBJ2-3 | TRBV7-2
CASSFQGASSQPQHF | TRBJ1-5 | TRBV28
CSAIPQTSGKAEQYF | TRBJ2-7 | TRBV20-1
CASSRVGYDEQFF | . | TRBV7-3
CASKATPSSYEQYF | TRBJ2-7 | TRBV19
CASSRLASTDTQYF | TRBJ2-3 | TRBV14
CASSQEVPLDQPQHF | TRBJ1-5 | TRBV27
CASGPDSSGPLNTEAFF | TRBJ1-1 | TRBV12-5
CASSLSRDNQPQHF | TRBJ1-5 | TRBV2
CSARGREGYNEQFF | TRBJ2-1 | TRBV20-1
CASSQRLGQKSYEQYF | TRBJ2-7 | TRBV3-1
CASSLTRGSYGPGELFF | TRBJ2-2 | TRBV7-3
CASSLGTTIGYTF | TRBJ1-2 | TRBV7-6
CASSSPSGQSMIHEQYF | TRBJ2-7 | TRBV7-6
CASKADRGMAYEQYF | TRBJ2-7 | TRBV2
CASGGQVITGELFF | TRBJ2-2 | TRBV2
CASSSQGLEQYF | TRBJ2-7 | TRBV2
CSASKTTGIGNQPQHF | TRBJ1-5 | TRBV20-1
CSVGTSRKTQYF | TRBJ2-5 | TRBV29-1
CSASKGSGLNTEAFF | TRBJ1-1 | TRBV20-1
CASSPGLAGGRGFF | TRBJ2-1 | TRBV28